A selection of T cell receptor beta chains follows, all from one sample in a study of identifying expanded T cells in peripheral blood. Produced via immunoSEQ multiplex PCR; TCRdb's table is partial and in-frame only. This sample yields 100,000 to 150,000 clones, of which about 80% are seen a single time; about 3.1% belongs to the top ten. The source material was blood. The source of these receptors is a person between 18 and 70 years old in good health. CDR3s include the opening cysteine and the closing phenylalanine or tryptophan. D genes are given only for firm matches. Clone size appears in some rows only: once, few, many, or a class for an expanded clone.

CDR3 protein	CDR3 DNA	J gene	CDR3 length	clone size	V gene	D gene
CASSQVPGGAGYTF	TGCGCCAGCAGCCAAGTACCAGGGGGCGCCGGCTACACCTTC	TRBJ1-2	14	few	TRBV4-1	TRBD1
CASSPWTDYGYTF	TGTGCCAGTAGTCCCTGGACAGACTATGGCTACACCTTC	TRBJ1-2	13	once	TRBV19	-
CASSLGHSREQYF	TGTGCCAGCAGCTTAGGGCACTCAAGGGAGCAGTACTTC	TRBJ2-7	13	-	TRBV11-2	-
CASSLQVTDYGYTF	TGTGCCAGCAGCTTGCAGGTCACTGACTATGGCTACACCTTC	TRBJ1-2	14	-	TRBV7-3	-
CASSGAGGEPDTQYF	TGTGCCAGCAGTGGGGCAGGCGGAGAGCCAGATACGCAGTATTTT	TRBJ2-3	15	-	TRBV6-4	-
CAIRGQGGNGYTF	TGTGCCATCAGGGGACAGGGGGGGAATGGCTACACCTTC	TRBJ1-2	13	-	TRBV10-3	TRBD1
CSVVGGPRNTIYF	TGCAGCGTTGTGGGAGGACCTCGAAACACCATATATTTT	TRBJ1-3	13	once	TRBV29-1	-
CASVQPGTRTGAQYF	TGTGCCAGCGTCCAACCGGGCACTAGAACGGGGGCCCAGTACTTC	TRBJ2-5	15	-	TRBV18	-
CASSFGGGTEAFF	TGTGCCAGCAGCTTCGGGGGGGGCACTGAAGCTTTCTTT	TRBJ1-1	13	-	TRBV7-9	-
CASSGLSEKLFF	TGTGCCAGCAGTGGACTCTCTGAAAAACTGTTTTTT	TRBJ1-4	12	-	TRBV2	-
CASSYSGGQETQYF	TGTGCCAGCAGTTACAGCGGGGGGCAAGAGACCCAGTACTTC	TRBJ2-5	14	-	TRBV6-5	TRBD2
CASSLDYEQYF	TGCGCCAGCAGCTTGGACTACGAGCAGTACTTC	TRBJ2-7	11	-	TRBV5-1	-
CAWSPGTSGANVLTF	TGTGCCTGGAGTCCTGGGACGTCTGGGGCCAACGTCCTGACTTTC	TRBJ2-6	15	-	TRBV30	-
CASSQDWAPQNTGELFF	TGCGCCAGCAGCCAAGATTGGGCACCTCAGAACACCGGGGAGCTGTTTTTT	TRBJ2-2	17	-	TRBV4-3	-
CASSSDQGRILGNTIYF	TGTGCCAGCAGCTCCGATCAGGGAAGGATCCTAGGAAACACCATATATTTT	TRBJ1-3	17	-	TRBV9	-
CSASQGNEQYF	TGCAGTGCTAGCCAAGGGAACGAGCAGTACTTC	TRBJ2-7	11	-	TRBV20-1	-
CASSQGAGENTEAFF	TGCGCCAGCAGCCAAGGGGCAGGGGAAAACACTGAAGCTTTCTTT	TRBJ1-1	15	-	TRBV4-1	-
CASSYGVSYEQYF	TGTGCCAGCAGCTACGGGGTGTCCTACGAGCAGTACTTC	TRBJ2-7	13	once	TRBV27	-
CASSYYGPGYGYTF	TGTGCCAGCAGTTACTATGGACCTGGCTATGGCTACACCTTC	TRBJ1-2	14	-	TRBV6-5	-
CASSRQGQGNEKLFF	TGTGCCAGCAGCCGCCAAGGACAGGGGAATGAAAAACTGTTTTTT	TRBJ1-4	15	-	TRBV7-9	TRBD1
CASSLVGNRREQFF	TGTGCCAGCAGCTTAGTAGGAAATAGACGTGAGCAGTTCTTC	TRBJ2-1	14	-	TRBV11-2	-
CASSSPTGVWPPLHF	TGTGCCAGCAGCTCACCAACAGGCGTTTGGCCACCCCTCCACTTT	TRBJ1-6	15	-	TRBV7-9	-